This passage covers 11 T cell receptor beta chains from one sample sequenced in a study of shared clonotypes between healthy human individuals. Assay: immunoSEQ multiplex PCR; the TCRdb copy retains only in-frame clones and omits some. This table holds over a million clones, about 70% found once. The sequencing sample was made of memory CD4+ T cells sorted from blood. The sample's subset: CD45RA-negative fraction. These receptor sequences come from a man between 18 and 29 years old in good health.

This clone was seen more than once but under ten times. The chain is built from TRBV7-9 and TRBJ2-1, with D perhaps TRBD2 (6 bases). Germline V gene data show CDR1 as SEHNR and CDR2 as FQNEAQ (reference sequence). V lost 1 base to trimming and J lost 0 bases, with 19 bases between them. This CDR3 comprises 19 residues. CDR3 in amino acids: CASSLDYGFMGGSYNEQFF. CDR3 coding DNA: TGTGCCAGCAGCTTAGATTATGGATTTATGGGGGGCTCCTACAATGAGCAGTTCTTC.

Comments on this clone: A clone one base away is much larger, so this may be a read error. Other DNA sequences from this sample encode an identical CDR3 as well. The chain joins TRBV5-1 to TRBJ2-7, with TRBD2 matching 9 bases. V dropped 3 bases and J dropped 1; count of bases not matched to a gene: 2. Germline V gene data show CDR1 as SGHRS and CDR2 as YFSETQ. The CDR3 loop spans 14 amino acids. CDR3 residues: CASSSTSGSYEQYF. DNA for the CDR3: TGCGCCAGCAGCTCGACTAGCGGTTCCTACGAGCAGTACTTC.

V usage is TRBV5-1 and J usage is TRBJ2-1; D remains ambiguous. V was clipped by 4 bases and J by 1 base, with 18 bases between them. Germline CDR1 is SGHRS and CDR2 is YFSETQ. There are 17 residues in the CDR3. Written as DNA, the CDR3 is TGCGCCAGCAGCCTCTGGCCATTGGGCAGTTCCTACAATGAGCAGTTCTTC. This codes for CASSLWPLGSSYNEQFF.

Note on this clone: Its ends do not fully match the called genes, so a read error is possible. CDR3 protein: CASSYRGADTQYF. The CDR3 coding sequence is TGTGCTAGCAGCTACCGGGGCGCAGATACGCAGTATTTT. V gene TRBV7-7 combines with J gene TRBJ2-3, with D possibly called TRBD1 or TRBD2 (5 bases each). The CDR3 length is 13 residues. Germline CDR1 and CDR2: SSHAT and FNYEAQ (reference sequence).

The chain is built from TRBV5-1 and TRBJ2-3; 10 bases map to TRBD2. In germline, CDR1 is SGHRS, CDR2 YFSETQ. This CDR3 contains 16 residues. With 0 bases clipped from V and 5 bases from J, the junction kept 6 bases outside the gene matches. The CDR3 DNA follows: TGCGCCAGCAGCTTGGTCCTAGCGGGAGATAAAGATACGCAGTATTTT. This codes for CASSLVLAGDKDTQYF. Full variable domain (rest looked up from reference TRBV5-1 and TRBJ2-3): KAGVTQTPRYLIKTRGQQVTLSCSPISGHRSVSWYQQTPGQGLQFLFEYFSETQRNKGNFPGRFSGRQFSNSRSEMNVSTLELGDSALYLCASSLVLAGDKDTQYFGPGTRLTVL.

This chain joins TRBV7-9 and TRBJ1-1; D is unclear. The CDR3 length is 14 residues. Germline-derived CDR1 and CDR2 are SEHNR and FQNEAQ (reference sequence). With 8 bases removed from V and 1 base from J, the gap between germline ends came to 14 bases. The CDR3, as DNA: TGTGCCAGCGCCAAACCGCAGGAGAACACTGAAGCTTTCTTT. Protein: CASAKPQENTEAFF.

The chain uses TRBV6-1 and TRBJ2-4; weak D call: TRBD2 (7 bases). The V gene lost 8 bases and the J gene lost 8 bases, with 16 bases spanning the gap. The CDR3 is made up of 13 amino acids. Germline values: CDR1 MNHNS, CDR2 SASEGT. Here the CDR3 reads CASLRGGVDIQYF. CDR3 in DNA: TGTGCCAGCCTGCGAGGGGGGGTGGACATTCAGTACTTC.

The rearrangement links TRBV5-1 to TRBJ2-1, with D possibly TRBD2 on 6 matching bases. Between the trimmed V and J ends, which lost 0 bases and 4 bases, there was a span of 14 bases. The CDR3 contains 16 residues. The germline CDR1 and CDR2 sequences are SGHRS and YFSETQ. CDR3 sequence reads: CASSLVMAGPYNEQFF. The CDR3 nucleotides are TGCGCCAGCAGCTTGGTGATGGCGGGACCGTACAATGAGCAGTTCTTC.

Notes on this clone: Other DNA sequences from this sample encode an identical CDR3 as well. This chain uses TRBV20-1 with TRBJ2-3; the D is unclear. The CDR3 is 11 amino acids. V was pared by 1 base and J by 5 bases, with 4 bases between. Germline CDR1 and CDR2: DFQATT and SNEGSKA (reference sequence). This CDR3 is CSARVVDTQYF. Written as DNA, the CDR3 is TGCAGTGCTAGAGTAGTAGATACGCAGTATTTT.

The gene calls are TRBV5-1 and TRBJ2-7, with 11 nucleotides matching TRBD2. The V gene's germline CDR1 is SGHRS and CDR2 YFSETQ. V was pared by 4 bases and J by 3 bases, with 3 bases of the junction left unmatched. The CDR3 runs to 14 residues. The chain's CDR3 is CASSATSGSYEQYF. In DNA form, the CDR3 reads TGCGCCAGCAGCGCTACTAGCGGGAGCTACGAGCAGTACTTC.

This chain uses TRBV6-6 with TRBJ2-1; maybe TRBD1 (6 bases). The germline V gene has CDR1 MNHNY and CDR2 SVGAGI (reference sequence). CDR3 size: 15 residues. V was shortened by 7 bases and J by 2 bases, with 15 bases between the two germline ends. For the CDR3, the DNA is TGTGCCAGCACCCCCCTTCGACAGGCCTACAATGAGCAGTTCTTC. Its protein is CASTPLRQAYNEQFF.